These 22 T cell receptor beta chains originate from one sample sequenced in a study of T cell responses to AZD1222 COVID-19 vaccine. TCRdb keeps only in-frame clones here, not all; method: immunoSEQ multiplex PCR. The sample includes approximately 75,000 clones, over 75% of them seen just once. Sequenced here: peripheral blood, sampled 28 days after the second AZD1222 dose. These receptors were taken from an adult who received the AZD1222 COVID-19 vaccine.

This chain links TRBV6-1 with TRBJ2-3; 9 bases line up with TRBD1. This CDR3 contains 16 residues. Germline V gene lookup returns CDR1 MNHNS and CDR2 SASEGT. Unmatched junction bases numbered 8, after V lost 0 bases and J lost 7 bases. Here the CDR3 reads CASSEARTGAQNTQYF. In DNA, the CDR3 is TGTGCCAGCAGTGAAGCGAGGACAGGGGCGCAGAATACGCAGTATTTT.

V gene TRBV9 combines with J gene TRBJ1-6; 11 positions match TRBD1. The V and J ends lost 4 bases and 10 bases, in that order; junction bases with no gene match: 7. Germline V gives CDR1 SGDLS, CDR2 YYNGEE. This CDR3 contains 15 residues. Here the CDR3 DNA reads TGTGCCAGCAGCCTAGGGGGGACAGGGGGATCACCCCTCCACTTT. Translation: CASSLGGTGGSPLHF.

The V gene is TRBV3-1 (or the pseudogene TRBV3-2), the J gene TRBJ2-1, with TRBD1 matching over 9 bases. This CDR3 spans 14 amino acids. Germline values: CDR1 LGHDT, CDR2 YNNKEL (reference sequence). After removal of 2 bases from V and 15 bases from J, the junction contained 11 bases not matched to a gene. DNA of the CDR3: TGTGCCAGCAGCCAAATCCTCGGGGGACAGGGCACGTTCTTC. Translating gives CASSQILGGQGTFF.

The chain couples TRBV19 to TRBJ1-1; no reliable D call. CDR3 size: 12 residues. V lost 10 bases to trimming and J lost 7 bases, with 16 bases between them. Germline CDR1 reads LNHDA; CDR2 reads SQIVND (reference sequence). In DNA, the CDR3 is TGTGCCACTGAGACGGCCGGTCGTGAAGCTTTCTTT. Translated: CATETAGREAFF. The entire variable domain, with the rest obtained from reference TRBV19 and TRBJ1-1, is as follows: DGGITQSPKYLFRKEGQNVTLSCEQNLNHDAMYWYRQDPGQGLRLIYYSQIVNDFQKGDIAEGYSVSREKKESFPLTVTSAQKNPTAFYLCATETAGREAFFGQGTRLTVV.

The gene calls are TRBV27 and TRBJ1-2, with TRBD1 as a possible D gene (6 bases). Per germline, CDR1 MNHEY and CDR2 SMNVEV (reference sequence). The CDR3 extends over 13 amino acids. The germline V and J ends were trimmed by 5 bases and 8 bases, with 15 bases remaining between them. CDR3: CASSLHRAGGYTF. The CDR3 coding sequence is TGTGCCAGCAGTCTCCACAGGGCAGGGGGCTACACCTTC.

This CDR3 reads CAWSLTRVGNTIYF. In nucleotides, the CDR3 is TGTGCCTGGAGTCTTACGCGGGTTGGAAACACCATATATTTT. V gene TRBV30 combines with J gene TRBJ1-3, with D unresolved. Trimming removed 2 bases at V and 3 bases at J, with 11 bases between. This CDR3 is 14 amino acids long. The V gene's germline CDR1 is GTSNPN and CDR2 SVGIG (reference sequence).

This rearrangement joins TRBV19 to TRBJ2-7; 7 nucleotides match TRBD1. The V and J ends lost 5 bases and 10 bases, in that order; junction bases with no gene match: 14. Looked up from germline, CDR1 is LNHDA and CDR2 is SQIVND (reference sequence). CDR3 length: 14 residues. The CDR3 loop reads CASSAPGQYIPQYF. DNA of the CDR3: TGTGCCAGTAGTGCTCCGGGACAGTATATCCCCCAGTACTTC.

The rearrangement links TRBV6-5 to TRBJ2-5; possibly TRBD2 for D (6 bases). Per the germline V gene, CDR1 is MNHEY and CDR2 is SVGAGI. The CDR3 is 14 residues long. Trimming cost V 0 bases and J 7 bases, with 12 bases left between them. The CDR3 DNA reads as TGTGCCAGCAGTTACTCGAATAAGGGAGGGACCCAGTACTTC. Encoded protein: CASSYSNKGGTQYF.

This clone is a singleton in its sample. The rearrangement joins TRBV7-2 to TRBJ1-2; no clear D gene. Between the trimmed V and J ends, which lost 5 bases and 8 bases, there was a span of 12 bases. This CDR3 comprises 12 residues. Germline assignment: CDR1 SGHTA and CDR2 FQGNSA. The CDR3 region is CASSPPWGGYTF. CDR3 in DNA: TGTGCCAGCAGCCCACCATGGGGAGGCTACACCTTC.

The genes are TRBV4-3 and TRBJ2-1; possibly TRBD2 for D (6 bases). Trimming took 0 bases from V and 9 from J, leaving 9 bases between them. Germline-derived CDR1 and CDR2 are LGHNA and YSLEER. The CDR3 is made up of 13 amino acids. CDR3 protein: CASSQDGGVEQFF. The CDR3 DNA sequence: TGCGCCAGCAGCCAAGATGGCGGGGTTGAGCAGTTCTTC.

This clone was picked up a small number of times. The chain is built from TRBV30 and TRBJ2-7; maybe TRBD1 (6 bases). Germline CDR1 reads GTSNPN; CDR2 reads SVGIG (reference sequence). The V end was cut by 4 bases, the J end by 3 bases, with 10 bases between. The CDR3 totals 12 residues. The CDR3 nucleotides are TGTGCCTGGATGGGGGCGCACTACGAGCAGTACTTC. It yields the protein CAWMGAHYEQYF.

The chain carries TRBV19 and TRBJ1-4; the D is unclear. CDR3 length equals 16 residues. Per the germline V gene, CDR1 is LNHDA and CDR2 is SQIVND (reference sequence). Trimming pared 0 bases from V and 7 bases from J, leaving 15 bases between. As DNA, the CDR3 is TGTGCCAGTAGTATAGAGGAGTTAACCTCAAGTGAAAAACTGTTTTTT. As protein: CASSIEELTSSEKLFF. Full variable domain (outside the CDR3, taken from reference TRBV19 and TRBJ1-4): DGGITQSPKYLFRKEGQNVTLSCEQNLNHDAMYWYRQDPGQGLRLIYYSQIVNDFQKGDIAEGYSVSREKKESFPLTVTSAQKNPTAFYLCASSIEELTSSEKLFFGSGTQLSVL.

V usage is TRBV27 and J usage is TRBJ2-7; TRBD1 might be the D (5 bases). Germline CDR1 MNHEY, CDR2 SMNVEV (reference sequence). The CDR3 sequence is 14 residues long. The ends were cut back, 6 bases at V and 6 bases at J, with 18 bases in the middle. CDR3 nucleotide sequence: TGTGCCAGCAGAGGACATACCAATTCGCTCGAGCAGTACTTC. Protein sequence: CASRGHTNSLEQYF.

CDR3 protein: CASSQARGSYNSPLHF. As DNA, the CDR3 is TGTGCCAGCAGCCAAGCTAGAGGCTCCTATAATTCACCCCTCCACTTT. The chain employs TRBV3-1 (or the pseudogene TRBV3-2) and TRBJ1-6; D is unresolved. Germline V CDR1 and CDR2: LGHDT, YNNKEL (reference sequence). V was shortened by 1 base and J by 0 bases, with 7 bases between the two germline ends. The CDR3 consists of 16 residues.

The gene calls are TRBV6-1 and TRBJ1-4; D might be TRBD1 (6 bases). This CDR3 comprises 13 residues. V was trimmed by 3 bases and J by 12 bases, leaving 14 bases between them. CDR1 is MNHNS and CDR2 is SASEGT in the germline V gene. CDR3 nucleotides: TGTGCCAGCAGTGAGAGGGGGGCCTGGGAACTGTTTTTT. Protein product: CASSERGAWELFF.

This clone was seen only a few times. The V and J genes are TRBV27 and TRBJ2-2; D unresolved. The V gene's germline CDR1 is MNHEY and CDR2 SMNVEV (reference sequence). Trimming cost V 4 bases and J 11 bases, with 14 bases left between them. This CDR3 spans 13 amino acids. The DNA of the CDR3 is TGTGCCAGCAGTTCCAAGATTTCTGGTGAGCTGTTTTTT. Its translation: CASSSKISGELFF.

The table lists this clone with a count of one. This chain links TRBV18 with TRBJ1-2; D gene uncertain. This CDR3 comprises 11 residues. Trimming removed 2 bases at V and 8 bases at J, with 6 bases between. Germline-derived CDR1 and CDR2 are KGHSH and LQKENI. This CDR3 is CASSPGEGYTF. CDR3 DNA: TGTGCCAGCTCACCAGGGGAAGGCTACACCTTC.

The table lists this clone with a count of one. This chain joins TRBV15 and TRBJ2-3; D is unresolved. Trimming removed 0 bases from V and 0 bases from J, with 4 bases in between. Germline V gene lookup returns CDR1 LNHNV and CDR2 YYDKDF (reference sequence). The CDR3 loop spans 14 amino acids. CDR3 nucleotide sequence: TGTGCCACCAGCAGAGACACTAGCACAGATACGCAGTATTTT. Encoded protein: CATSRDTSTDTQYF.

The chain has TRBV2 and TRBJ1-5, with D perhaps TRBD1 (5 bases). This CDR3 is built from 15 residues. Per the germline V gene, CDR1 is SNHLY and CDR2 is FYNNEI. V lost 3 bases to trimming and J lost 1 base, with 10 bases between them. For the CDR3, the DNA is TGTGCCAGCAGTGATTCTGGGGGAAGCAATCAGCCCCAGCATTTT. Amino acid sequence: CASSDSGGSNQPQHF.

The chain has TRBV29-1 and TRBJ1-1, with D unclear. This CDR3 is 13 amino acids long. The germline V gene encodes CDR1 SQVTM and CDR2 ANQGSEA. Trimming removed 5 bases from V and 3 bases from J, with 13 bases in between. The CDR3 is CSVWREVDTEAFF. Here the CDR3 DNA reads TGCAGCGTTTGGAGGGAAGTAGACACTGAAGCTTTCTTT.

The rearrangement uses TRBV19 and TRBJ1-5; TRBD1 matches at 8 bases. Unmatched junction bases numbered 10, after V lost 7 bases and J lost 2 bases. The CDR3 covers 16 residues. Germline CDR1 reads LNHDA; CDR2 reads SQIVND (reference sequence). DNA for the CDR3: TGTGCCAGTAACGAACAGACGGGACAGGGCAATCAGCCCCAGCATTTT. It yields the protein CASNEQTGQGNQPQHF. Variable domain in full (rest from reference TRBV19 and TRBJ1-5): DGGITQSPKYLFRKEGQNVTLSCEQNLNHDAMYWYRQDPGQGLRLIYYSQIVNDFQKGDIAEGYSVSREKKESFPLTVTSAQKNPTAFYLCASNEQTGQGNQPQHFGDGTRLSIL.

The V gene is TRBV11-2, the J gene TRBJ2-3; the D gene is possibly TRBD2 (5 bases). V was pared by 3 bases and J by 10 bases, with 8 bases between. Germline V gives CDR1 SGHAT, CDR2 FQNNGV. The CDR3 runs to 11 residues. The CDR3 loop is CASSLKEAQYF. CDR3 DNA sequence: TGTGCCAGCAGCTTGAAGGAGGCGCAGTATTTT.